This T cell receptor beta chain was captured in a study of blood T cell repertoires in COVID-19. About the research overall: Material from acute and convalescent COVID-19 was sourced from the United States, Italy and Spain. In each case, the material was cDNA or gDNA derived from T cells, B-cell-depleted T cells, or PBMCs.

Original processing methods: Estimation of nucleated cell counts relied on the amplification of reference gene primers. Libraries were prepared by immunoSEQ multiplex PCR; TCRdb keeps only in-frame clonotypes and omits some of them. V, J and clone size reflect that table, while D and trimming were determined from the DNA. The table has approximately 74,000 clones, 70% to 90% seen once. CDR1 and CDR2 from the germline V gene are MNHEY and SMNVEV (reference sequence). The CDR3 loop spans 16 amino acids. The V and J ends lost 2 bases and 4 bases, in that order; junction bases with no gene match: 5. The specimen sequenced was peripheral blood. This chain links TRBV27 with TRBJ2-1; 10 positions match TRBD2. The sequence came from a man aged 65 to 85 with acute or convalescent COVID-19. For the CDR3, the DNA is TGTGCCAGCAGTTTAACAGGACTAGCGGATTACAATGAGCAGTTCTTC. Encoded protein: CASSLTGLADYNEQFF.